A single sample gave rise to the 23 T cell receptor beta chains below, sequenced in a study of cytomegalovirus exposure and HLA in healthy donors. Primers: 60 Vbeta forward and 13 Jbeta reverse. Method: immunoSEQ multiplex PCR; TCRdb's copy keeps in-frame clones and lacks some. Among some 96,000 clones listed, 55% to 75% were seen once. Specimen: PBMCs. These receptors came from a man between 60 and 75 years old in good health and CMV-seronegative.

There are a few counts of this clone. V and J are TRBV18 and TRBJ2-7, with 11 bases identical to TRBD2. V lost 1 base to trimming and J lost 5 bases; unmatched junction nucleotides: 4. This CDR3 is built from 15 residues. From germline, CDR1 is KGHSH and CDR2 LQKENI. The CDR3 sequence is CASSPQLAGVNEQYF. The CDR3 coding sequence is TGTGCCAGCTCACCACAACTAGCGGGAGTTAACGAGCAGTACTTC.

This sequence joins TRBV6-1 and TRBJ1-3; 7 nucleotides match TRBD1. Unmatched junction bases numbered 4, after V lost 5 bases and J lost 0 bases. The CDR3 totals 15 residues. CDR1 MNHNS and CDR2 SASEGT come from the germline V gene. The DNA of the CDR3 is TGTGCCAGCAGTCCCCGGGACAGCTCTGGAAACACCATATATTTT. This translates into CASSPRDSSGNTIYF.

V gene TRBV5-5 combines with J gene TRBJ1-2, with D tentatively TRBD1 (5 bases). Trimming removed 0 bases from V and 1 base from J, with 7 bases in between. The CDR3 contains 14 residues. Per the germline V gene, CDR1 is SGHKS and CDR2 is YYEKEE (reference sequence). CDR3 amino acids: CASSLGRDNYGYTF. The CDR3 region has the DNA TGTGCCAGCAGCTTGGGCAGGGATAACTATGGCTACACCTTC.

The genes are TRBV6-6 and TRBJ1-1; the D gene is possibly TRBD1 (6 bases). Per germline, CDR1 MNHNY and CDR2 SVGAGI (reference sequence). V lost 6 bases and J lost 1, with 9 bases in between. This CDR3 has 13 amino acids. The CDR3 nucleotides are TGTGCCAGCAGAGAGGACAGGAACACTGAAGCTTTCTTT. Protein product: CASREDRNTEAFF.

This chain connects TRBV11-2 to TRBJ2-1; possibly TRBD2 for D (6 bases). The V end was cut by 4 bases, the J end by 4 bases, with 11 bases between. The germline V gene encodes CDR1 SGHAT and CDR2 FQNNGV. The CDR3 contains 14 residues. The chain's CDR3 is CASSWDSIYNEQFF. The CDR3 coding sequence is TGTGCCAGCAGCTGGGACTCCATTTACAATGAGCAGTTCTTC.

V and J are TRBV29-1 and TRBJ1-4, with D perhaps matching TRBD1 (5 bases). From germline, CDR1 is SQVTM and CDR2 ANQGSEA. CDR3 length equals 14 residues. The germline V and J ends were trimmed by 5 bases and 2 bases, with 12 bases remaining between them. In DNA form, the CDR3 reads TGCAGCGTTTTGTCAGGGCGCACTAATGAAAAACTGTTTTTT. Translated: CSVLSGRTNEKLFF.

V and J are TRBV7-8 and TRBJ2-3; 8 bases match TRBD1. With 1 base clipped from V and 9 bases from J, the junction kept 15 bases outside the gene matches. Per germline, CDR1 SGHVS and CDR2 FQNEAQ. This CDR3 comprises 17 residues. CDR3 region: CASSLEGGTGGSGTQYF. The CDR3 DNA reads as TGTGCCAGCAGCTTAGAAGGGGGGACAGGAGGAAGCGGGACGCAGTATTTT.

The CDR3 DNA reads as TGTGCCAGCAGCTCCAGGGGTCCCGGGGAGCTGTTTTTT. Its protein product is CASSSRGPGELFF. The V call is TRBV7-9, the J call TRBJ2-2; perhaps TRBD1 as D (6 bases). Looked up from germline, CDR1 is SEHNR and CDR2 is FQNEAQ (reference sequence). Deletions cut 4 bases from V and 6 bases from J, with 9 bases between. The CDR3 is made up of 13 amino acids.

The genes are TRBV7-3 and TRBJ1-2, with a possible D match to TRBD1 (6 bases). The CDR3 contains 14 residues. Germline loops: CDR1 SGHTA, CDR2 FQGTGA. The V end lost 5 bases, the J end lost 4 bases, and 14 bases lay between the germline ends. The CDR3 region has the DNA TGTGCCAGCAGCCGGGAGGGGGACCGCTATGGCTACACCTTC. It is translated as CASSREGDRYGYTF.

The chain has TRBV9 and TRBJ1-2; TRBD1 matches at 9 bases. Trimming at V came to 2 bases and at J to 6 bases, leaving 11 bases not matched to a gene. The CDR3 runs to 16 residues. The germline V gene has CDR1 SGDLS and CDR2 YYNGEE. The CDR3 protein is CASSVLGTGFSDGYTF. The CDR3 bases are TGTGCCAGCAGCGTTTTGGGGACAGGGTTTAGCGATGGCTACACCTTC.

A note on this clone: At one boundary the junction diverges from the germline segment, which might be a read error. The gene calls are TRBV2 and TRBJ2-7, with a possible D match to TRBD1 (5 bases). This CDR3 has 14 residues. From germline, CDR1 is SNHLY and CDR2 FYNNEI. The CDR3 DNA reads TGTGCCAGCAGTGATAGCAGGGTTCCCTACGAGCAGCACTTC. Translation gives CASSDSRVPYEQHF.

The rearrangement links TRBV5-4 to TRBJ1-1; TRBD1 matches at 9 bases. Germline CDR1 reads SGHNT; CDR2 reads YYREEE (reference sequence). Trimming at V came to 2 bases and at J to 4 bases, leaving 6 bases not matched to a gene. The CDR3 has 15 amino acids. CDR3 sequence reads: CASSLPPGQGTEAFF. The CDR3 DNA reads TGTGCCAGCAGCTTACCCCCGGGACAGGGCACTGAAGCTTTCTTT.

The chain couples TRBV7-6 to TRBJ1-2; the match to TRBD1 covers 9 bases. This CDR3 is 14 amino acids long. V shed 4 bases and J 8 bases; nucleotides not matched to a gene: 8. Per germline, CDR1 SGHVS and CDR2 FNYEAQ. The CDR3 is CASSSRTGDVGYTF. As DNA, the CDR3 is TGTGCCAGCAGCTCCCGGACAGGGGATGTGGGCTACACCTTC.

The V call is TRBV7-3, the J call TRBJ1-1; D is possibly TRBD1 (6 bases). Deletions cut 5 bases from V and 5 bases from J, with 15 bases between. Germline V CDR1 and CDR2: SGHTA, FQGTGA. The CDR3 loop spans 14 amino acids. The CDR3, as DNA: TGTGCCAGCAGCGCAGCACAGGGTTTGACTGAAGCTTTCTTT. Protein product: CASSAAQGLTEAFF.

The gene calls are TRBV11-3 and TRBJ2-3, with a possible D match to TRBD2 (5 bases). This CDR3 spans 17 amino acids. Between the trimmed V and J ends, which lost 0 bases and 0 bases, there was a span of 13 bases. Germline lookup yields CDR1 SGHNT and CDR2 YENEEA. The CDR3 DNA reads as TGTGCCAGCAGCTTAGACTCGGGGAATCCTAGCACAGATACGCAGTATTTT. It specifies CASSLDSGNPSTDTQYF.

A few counts support this clone. V and J are TRBV28 and TRBJ2-3; maybe TRBD2 (6 bases). The CDR3 is 11 amino acids. V lost 8 bases, J lost 10 bases, and 13 bases lay in between. CDR1 is MDHEN and CDR2 is SYDVKM in the germline V gene. CDR3 nucleotides: TGTGCCAGCCGGAGAGGGAGGTCGCAGTATTTT. The encoded protein is CASRRGRSQYF.

V usage is TRBV2 and J usage is TRBJ2-2; 7 positions match TRBD1. The CDR3 runs to 14 residues. CDR1 is SNHLY and CDR2 is FYNNEI in the germline V gene. Here the CDR3 reads CGSSRTGETGELFF. The CDR3 nucleotides read TGTGGGAGCAGCCGGACAGGAGAAACCGGGGAGCTGTTTTTT.

The chain couples TRBV7-9 to TRBJ1-1, with D possibly matching TRBD1 (6 bases). In germline, CDR1 is SEHNR, CDR2 FQNEAQ (reference sequence). The CDR3 spans 15 residues. V lost 5 bases and J 0 bases, leaving 13 bases between the germline ends. CDR3 coding DNA: TGTGCCAGCAGCGCCGTCGGGGGGCTGAACACTGAAGCTTTCTTT. It is translated as CASSAVGGLNTEAFF. The full variable domain, completed using reference TRBV7-9 and TRBJ1-1, is DTGVSQNPRHKITKRGQNVTFRCDPISEHNRLYWYRQTLGQGPEFLTYFQNEAQLEKSRLLSDRFSAERPKGSFSTLEIQRTEQGDSAMYLCASSAVGGLNTEAFFGQGTRLTVV.

A few counts support this clone. V is TRBV11-2 and J is TRBJ2-3; a possible D gene is TRBD2 (5 bases). Trimming removed 6 bases at V and 5 bases at J, with 21 bases between. The CDR3 covers 16 residues. Germline CDR1 SGHAT, CDR2 FQNNGV. The CDR3 DNA reads TGTGCCAGCAGTCTAGGGTGGACCCCGAGGGAAGATACGCAGTATTTT. The encoded protein is CASSLGWTPREDTQYF.

The gene calls are TRBV27 and TRBJ1-1; no definite D call. Trimming pared 4 bases from V and 1 base from J, leaving 4 bases between. The CDR3 length is 12 residues. Germline V gene data show CDR1 as MNHEY and CDR2 as SMNVEV (reference sequence). CDR3 sequence: CASSSQNTEAFF. The CDR3 DNA reads as TGTGCCAGCAGTTCCCAGAACACTGAAGCTTTCTTT.

This clone was seen a few times. The chain is built from TRBV6-4 and TRBJ2-2, with 10 positions matching TRBD2. In germline, CDR1 is MRHNA, CDR2 SNTAGT. The CDR3 length is 15 residues. V was pared by 4 bases and J by 3 bases, with 2 bases of the junction left unmatched. The DNA for the CDR3 is TGTGCCAGCAGTGCCCTAGCGGGAGACACCGGGGAGCTGTTTTTT. Amino acids: CASSALAGDTGELFF.

This clone was seen only a few times. The chain is built from TRBV5-6 and TRBJ1-4, with 9 bases that match TRBD1. The CDR3 length is 14 residues. Germline loops: CDR1 SGHDT, CDR2 YYEEEE. V shed 4 bases and J 10 bases; nucleotides not matched to a gene: 8. The CDR3 nucleotides read TGTGCCAGCAGCCCTGGGACAGGGAGGGCAAAACTGTTTTTT. It encodes CASSPGTGRAKLFF.

DNA of the CDR3: TGTGCCAGTAGTATCGGACAGGGGAGTGGCTACACCTTC. It codes for CASSIGQGSGYTF. The chain is built from TRBV19 and TRBJ1-2; TRBD1 matches 9 bases. This CDR3 is 13 amino acids long. J was trimmed by 7 bases and V by 3 bases; bases with no gene match: 3. Per germline, CDR1 LNHDA and CDR2 SQIVND (reference sequence).